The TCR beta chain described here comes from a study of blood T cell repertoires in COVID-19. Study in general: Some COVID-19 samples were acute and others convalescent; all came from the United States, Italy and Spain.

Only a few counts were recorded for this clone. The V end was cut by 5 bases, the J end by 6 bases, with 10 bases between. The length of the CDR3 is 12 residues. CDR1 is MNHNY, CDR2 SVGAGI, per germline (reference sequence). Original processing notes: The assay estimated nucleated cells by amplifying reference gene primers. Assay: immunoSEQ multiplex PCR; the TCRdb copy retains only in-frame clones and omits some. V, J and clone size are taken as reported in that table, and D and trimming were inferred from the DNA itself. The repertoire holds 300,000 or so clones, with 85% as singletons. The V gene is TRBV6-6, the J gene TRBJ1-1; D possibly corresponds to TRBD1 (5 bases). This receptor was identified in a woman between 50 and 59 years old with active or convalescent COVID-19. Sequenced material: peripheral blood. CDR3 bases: TGTGCCAGCAGTCCGGGAGGGGCTGAAGCTTTCTTT. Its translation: CASSPGGAEAFF.